The 2 T cell receptor beta chains below were found in one sample sequenced in a study of shared clonotypes between healthy human individuals. TCRdb's copy holds only in-frame clones and misses some; the assay was immunoSEQ multiplex PCR. The top ten clones hold around 1.7% of a sample with about 2.1 million clones, about 94% of them seen once. Naive CD8 cells, CD45RO-negative and positively selected for CCR7, excluded terminally differentiated effector memory CD45RA+ cells. The sample taken for sequencing was naive CD8+ T cells from PBMCs. Receptor source: a man aged 18 to 29 in good health. Some clones in this sample may be carry-over from other donors' samples.

This chain uses TRBV6-5 with TRBJ2-7, with 7 bases that match TRBD1. V dropped 0 bases and J dropped 2; count of bases not matched to a gene: 4. Germline V gene sequence: CDR1 MNHEY, CDR2 SVGAGI. The CDR3 contains 15 residues. DNA for the CDR3: TGTGCCAGCAGTTACTCCCCCGGGACAGCCTACGAGCAGTACTTC. Its translation is CASSYSPGTAYEQYF.

The genes are TRBV7-9 and TRBJ2-7; TRBD2 might be the D (6 bases). CDR1 and CDR2 (germline): SEHNR, FQNEAQ (reference sequence). This CDR3 contains 14 residues. The ends were cut back, 3 bases at V and 2 bases at J, with 11 bases in the middle. As DNA, the CDR3 is TGTGCCAGCAGCTTGGCCACGGGGGCCTACGAGCAGTACTTC. Residues: CASSLATGAYEQYF.